The T cell receptor (beta chain) described here comes from a study of shared T cell receptors in the human thymus. CDR1 is SGHTA, CDR2 FQGNSA, per germline. V shed 3 bases and J 2 bases; nucleotides not matched to a gene: 4. The CDR3 spans 15 residues. This clone has just one count. Some clones are missing from TCRdb's copy, which holds only in-frame ones; the method was immunoSEQ multiplex PCR. Of roughly 560,000 clones listed, about 80% are singletons. This same sample was also taken into another study, of human thymus T cells.

The sequenced sample was thymocytes. The rearrangement links TRBV7-2 to TRBJ2-1; 7 bases are a match to TRBD2. The clonotype comes from a boy in the first two years of life with a congenital heart defect. Here the CDR3 DNA reads TGTGCCAGCAGCTTGGTAGGACTAGCCTACAATGAGCAGTTCTTC. Its translation is CASSLVGLAYNEQFF.